The 28 T cell receptor beta chains reported below all come from one sample, sequenced in a study of control samples from healthy donors and cancer patients (TCRdb year 2020). The library was obtained by the immunoSEQ multiplex PCR assay. TCRdb limited this immuneACCESS table to in-frame rearrangements with V and J called. A share of clones is missing; checked studies link under half to unresolved V genes, and the rest is unexplained. The sample includes roughly 450,000 clones, with about nine tenths observed a single time. Around 6.4% of the sample comes from the top ten. The sequencing input was PBMCs. The source of these receptors is a man aged 35 to 55 with head and neck cancer.

V gene TRBV27 combines with J gene TRBJ2-2; possibly TRBD1 for D (6 bases). V lost 7 bases, J lost 0 bases, and 18 bases lay in between. CDR3 length: 17 residues. Germline V gives CDR1 MNHEY, CDR2 SMNVEV (reference sequence). CDR3 in amino acids: CASTLVGAGSNTGELFF. The CDR3 DNA sequence: TGTGCCAGCACATTGGTGGGGGCAGGTTCGAACACCGGGGAGCTGTTTTTT.

The sample holds one count of this clone. The CDR3 protein is CASSMSDNGYTF. In DNA, the CDR3 is TGTGCCAGTAGTATGTCCGACAATGGCTACACCTTC. The chain is built from TRBV19 and TRBJ1-2; D not resolved. Trimming cost V 3 bases and J 6 bases, with 8 bases left between them. Germline V gene sequence: CDR1 LNHDA, CDR2 SQIVND (reference sequence). The CDR3 contains 12 residues.

The chain couples TRBV27 to TRBJ1-5; the D is unclear. The CDR3 is made up of 16 amino acids. Germline assignment: CDR1 MNHEY and CDR2 SMNVEV (reference sequence). V was clipped by 2 bases and J by 6 bases, with 17 bases between them. CDR3 sequence reads: CASSLMYEAVGQPQHF. The CDR3 nucleotides read TGTGCCAGCAGTTTAATGTACGAGGCGGTGGGTCAGCCCCAGCATTTT.

V gene TRBV5-1 combines with J gene TRBJ1-2; D unclear. Per the germline V gene, CDR1 is SGHRS and CDR2 is YFSETQ. Trimming shortened V by 0 bases and J by 8 bases, and 11 bases separated the two germline ends. CDR3 length: 13 amino acids. CDR3 in amino acids: CASSLGQSGGYTF. CDR3 sequence (DNA): TGCGCCAGCAGCTTGGGCCAGTCGGGGGGCTACACCTTC.

The chain has TRBV5-6 and TRBJ1-2, with D hard to call. Per the germline V gene, CDR1 is SGHDT and CDR2 is YYEEEE. This CDR3 is 15 amino acids long. V shed 3 bases and J shed 4 bases, with 16 bases lying between them. CDR3 DNA sequence: TGTGCCAGCAGCTCACATCCCGAGCAATCCTATGGCTACACCTTC. It is translated as CASSSHPEQSYGYTF.

The V gene is TRBV6-5, the J gene TRBJ1-1; D gene unclear. This CDR3 is built from 13 residues. V was trimmed by 8 bases and J by 0 bases, leaving 10 bases between them. Germline CDR1 reads MNHEY; CDR2 reads SVGAGI. CDR3 region: CASLEGLNTEAFF. The DNA for the CDR3 is TGTGCCAGCCTCGAAGGCCTGAACACTGAAGCTTTCTTT.

The chain employs TRBV5-1 and TRBJ1-2; D not certain. CDR3 size: 14 residues. Germline-derived CDR1 and CDR2 are SGHRS and YFSETQ. V dropped 3 bases and J dropped 4 bases, with 13 bases sitting between them. The CDR3 DNA reads as TGCGCCAGCAGCTCCGAGACTTCGTCCTATGGCTACACCTTC. It codes for CASSSETSSYGYTF.

V usage is TRBV28 and J usage is TRBJ1-4, with D hard to call. Germline V gives CDR1 MDHEN, CDR2 SYDVKM. Trimming stripped 6 bases from V and 8 bases from J, with 10 bases between. This CDR3 is built from 12 residues. The CDR3 region has the DNA TGTGCCAGCAGCCTACCTGGGGAAAAACTGTTTTTT. As protein: CASSLPGEKLFF. Together with reference TRBV28 and TRBJ1-4, the CDR3 gives the full variable domain: DVKVTQSSRYLVKRTGEKVFLECVQDMDHENMFWYRQDPGLGLRLIYFSYDVKMKEKGDIPEGYSVSREKKERFSLILESASTNQTSMYLCASSLPGEKLFFGSGTQLSVL.

This chain uses TRBV27 with TRBJ1-1; 9 bases are shared with TRBD1. Germline CDR1 and CDR2: MNHEY and SMNVEV (reference sequence). Trimming took 5 bases from V and 4 from J; bases not matched to a gene: 8. CDR3 size: 15 residues. The CDR3 loop reads CASSPAGQGGTEAFF. The DNA of the CDR3 is TGTGCCAGCAGTCCAGCGGGACAGGGTGGCACTGAAGCTTTCTTT.

This rearrangement joins TRBV4-1 to TRBJ2-2; 7 bases match TRBD1. Germline CDR1 MGHRA, CDR2 YSYEKL. Losses at the gene ends were 3 bases for V and 6 bases for J; bases not matched to a gene: 10. The CDR3 has 16 residues. The CDR3 coding sequence is TGCGCCAGCAGCCAGGGCCGGGACAGCAGGGCCGGGGAGCTGTTTTTT. It yields the protein CASSQGRDSRAGELFF.

The chain uses TRBV4-1 and TRBJ2-1; a possible D gene is TRBD2 (5 bases). The length of the CDR3 is 17 residues. V lost 0 bases and J 0 bases, leaving 12 bases between the germline ends. From germline, CDR1 is MGHRA and CDR2 YSYEKL. The CDR3 DNA is TGCGCCAGCAGCCAAGAATGGTCTAGCTACTCCTACAATGAGCAGTTCTTC. Protein: CASSQEWSSYSYNEQFF.

The chain is built from TRBV4-3 and TRBJ1-4; no firm D call. Trimming pared 4 bases from V and 5 bases from J, leaving 17 bases between. CDR1 and CDR2 (germline): LGHNA, YSLEER. There are 16 residues in the CDR3. The CDR3: CASSLGARQLNEKLFF. The CDR3 DNA reads as TGCGCCAGCAGCCTTGGAGCCAGGCAACTAAATGAAAAACTGTTTTTT.

This sequence joins TRBV28 and TRBJ2-7, with D tentatively TRBD2 (5 bases). The germline gives CDR1 MDHEN, CDR2 SYDVKM. V gave up 2 bases and J gave up 3 bases, with 17 bases separating them. This CDR3 is 16 amino acids long. For the CDR3, the DNA is TGTGCCAGCAGTTTAGGCCGACACGACGGAGGCTACGAGCAGTACTTC. Translation gives CASSLGRHDGGYEQYF.

This clone has more than one count but fewer than ten. The V gene is TRBV28, the J gene TRBJ2-7; the D is unclear. The CDR3 consists of 13 residues. V lost 3 bases and J lost 1, with 7 bases in between. Germline V gene lookup returns CDR1 MDHEN and CDR2 SYDVKM. CDR3 coding DNA: TGTGCCAGCAGTTTTTTAAGGTCCTACGAGCAGTACTTC. It translates to CASSFLRSYEQYF. Together with reference TRBV28 and TRBJ2-7, the CDR3 gives the full variable domain: DVKVTQSSRYLVKRTGEKVFLECVQDMDHENMFWYRQDPGLGLRLIYFSYDVKMKEKGDIPEGYSVSREKKERFSLILESASTNQTSMYLCASSFLRSYEQYFGPGTRLTVT.

This chain uses TRBV5-1 with TRBJ2-1, with 16 positions matching TRBD2. Germline V gene lookup returns CDR1 SGHRS and CDR2 YFSETQ. The V gene end was trimmed by 0 bases and the J gene end by 8 bases; junction bases not matched to a gene: 5. This CDR3 comprises 17 residues. CDR3 protein: CASSLGGLAGGLDEQFF. The DNA of the CDR3 is TGCGCCAGCAGCTTGGGGGGACTAGCGGGAGGGTTGGATGAGCAGTTCTTC.

This clone was seen once. The gene calls are TRBV5-6 and TRBJ2-7, with 8 bases aligning to TRBD2. This CDR3 has 15 residues. The J segment lost 3 bases and the V segment lost 2 bases, leaving 7 bases of the junction unmatched. Germline loops: CDR1 SGHDT, CDR2 YYEEEE. CDR3 DNA: TGTGCCAGCAGCTTCCTAGCGGGTAACTACTACGAGCAGTACTTC. It is translated as CASSFLAGNYYEQYF.

A few counts support this clone. The chain links TRBV7-2 to TRBJ2-7; D is possibly TRBD2 (6 bases). Germline values: CDR1 SGHTA, CDR2 FQGNSA. Trimming removed 2 bases from V and 3 bases from J, with 11 bases in between. This CDR3 spans 14 amino acids. The CDR3 reads CASSLRRGNYEQYF. CDR3 DNA sequence: TGTGCCAGCAGCTTACGGCGGGGTAACTACGAGCAGTACTTC.

The V gene is TRBV5-5, the J gene TRBJ1-5; the match to TRBD1 covers 8 bases. This CDR3 is built from 16 residues. Germline V gives CDR1 SGHKS, CDR2 YYEKEE (reference sequence). After removal of 5 bases from V and 5 bases from J, the junction contained 12 bases not matched to a gene. CDR3 DNA: TGTGCCAGCAGTTCGATCTCGGACAGGGATCATCAGCCCCAGCATTTT. Its translation: CASSSISDRDHQPQHF. The full variable domain, its missing parts supplied by reference TRBV5-5 and TRBJ1-5, is DAGVTQSPTHLIKTRGQQVTLRCSPISGHKSVSWYQQVLGQGPQFIFQYYEKEERGRGNFPDRFSARQFPNYSSELNVNALLLGDSALYLCASSSISDRDHQPQHFGDGTRLSIL.

This rearrangement joins TRBV7-9 to TRBJ2-3; a weak D match, TRBD2 (6 bases). V lost 5 bases and J 2 bases, leaving 11 bases between the germline ends. The CDR3 is 14 amino acids. The germline gives CDR1 SEHNR, CDR2 FQNEAQ (reference sequence). The CDR3 protein is CASSPRENTDTQYF. DNA of the CDR3: TGTGCCAGCAGCCCGCGGGAAAACACAGATACGCAGTATTTT.

The chain employs TRBV7-2 and TRBJ1-2; possible D gene TRBD1, 6 bases. The CDR3 consists of 15 residues. Germline CDR1 is SGHTA and CDR2 is FQGNSA. V was trimmed by 6 bases and J by 8 bases, leaving 22 bases between them. The CDR3 bases are TGTGCCAGCAGTTTTCAATCGGGAACCCAGGGGGGCTACACCTTC. As protein: CASSFQSGTQGGYTF.

The chain recombines TRBV6-6 with TRBJ2-1; the D call may be TRBD1 or TRBD2 (5 bases each). Trimming removed 6 bases from V and 1 base from J, with 16 bases in between. Looked up from germline, CDR1 is MNHNY and CDR2 is SVGAGI (reference sequence). The CDR3 is 16 amino acids. The CDR3 bases are TGTGCCAGCAGCTGGGGGACGAGTAAGTCCTACAATGAGCAGTTCTTC. Amino acid sequence: CASSWGTSKSYNEQFF.

The CDR3 DNA follows: TGTGCCATCAGTGTCGAGGCTGATCAGCCCCAGCATTTT. It encodes CAISVEADQPQHF. V usage is TRBV10-3 and J usage is TRBJ1-5; D not certain. The CDR3 consists of 13 residues. Trimming removed 4 bases from V and 5 bases from J, with 9 bases in between. Germline CDR1 reads ENHRY; CDR2 reads SYGVKD.

V is TRBV7-8 and J is TRBJ1-1; D unclear. The germline V gene has CDR1 SGHVS and CDR2 FQNEAQ. The length of the CDR3 is 13 residues. Between the trimmed V and J ends, which lost 3 bases and 2 bases, there was a span of 7 bases. The CDR3 region is CASSFPDNTEAFF. CDR3 nucleotides: TGTGCCAGCAGCTTCCCAGACAACACTGAAGCTTTCTTT. Combining the CDR3 with reference TRBV7-8 and TRBJ1-1 gives the whole variable domain GAGVSQSPRYKVAKRGQDVALRCDPISGHVSLFWYQQALGQGPEFLTYFQNEAQLDKSGLPSDRFFAERPEGSVSTLKIQRTQQEDSAVYLCASSFPDNTEAFFGQGTRLTVV.

The chain carries TRBV11-2 and TRBJ2-5; D is tentatively TRBD1 or TRBD2 (6 bases each). V gave up 3 bases and J gave up 2 bases, with 25 bases separating them. The V gene's germline CDR1 is SGHAT and CDR2 FQNNGV. This CDR3 contains 19 residues. The CDR3 coding sequence is TGTGCCAGCAGCTTCAGGTCGGGGGCGGCCCTCCTTTCTCAAGAGACCCAGTACTTC. Residues: CASSFRSGAALLSQETQYF.

The rearrangement uses TRBV11-2 and TRBJ2-7, with no clear D. The CDR3 is 14 amino acids. The germline V and J ends were trimmed by 5 bases and 3 bases, with 14 bases remaining between them. Per germline, CDR1 SGHAT and CDR2 FQNNGV. The CDR3 region has the DNA TGTGCCAGCAGCCCCCGAACTTGGGGCTACGAGCAGTACTTC. It yields the protein CASSPRTWGYEQYF. Complete variable domain (other parts from reference TRBV11-2 and TRBJ2-7): EAGVAQSPRYKIIEKRQSVAFWCNPISGHATLYWYQQILGQGPKLLIQFQNNGVVDDSQLPKDRFSAERLKGVDSTLKIQPAKLEDSAVYLCASSPRTWGYEQYFGPGTRLTVT.

DNA for the CDR3: TGTGCCAGCAGCCAAGAGCCGTCTATACAGGGAGGGAACACCGGGGAGCTGTTTTTT. It specifies CASSQEPSIQGGNTGELFF. The rearrangement uses TRBV14 and TRBJ2-2; perhaps D is TRBD1 or TRBD2 (6 bases each). There are 19 residues in the CDR3. V lost 0 bases and J lost 1, with 18 bases in between. In germline, CDR1 is SGHDN, CDR2 FVKESK.

The CDR3 bases are TGTGCCAGCAGCTTACAGGGGGACGTCACTGAAGCTTTCTTT. It codes for CASSLQGDVTEAFF. The chain joins TRBV6-2 or TRBV6-3 to TRBJ1-1, with TRBD1 matching 8 bases. The CDR3 totals 14 residues. CDR1 and CDR2 from the germline V gene are MNHEY and SVGEGT. Losses at the gene ends were 6 bases for V and 4 bases for J; bases not matched to a gene: 7.

V gene TRBV9 combines with J gene TRBJ2-3; a possible D gene is TRBD2 (7 bases). The germline V and J ends were trimmed by 0 bases and 4 bases, with 9 bases remaining between them. The CDR3 spans 14 residues. Per germline, CDR1 SGDLS and CDR2 YYNGEE. The CDR3 loop is CASSVEGGADTQYF. Here the CDR3 DNA reads TGTGCCAGCAGCGTAGAAGGGGGGGCAGATACGCAGTATTTT.